Shown below are 12 T cell receptor beta chains from a single sample sequenced in a study of cytotoxic CD8 clonotypes in ibrutinib-treated CLL (dated by TCRdb to the early 2020s). The library came from the immunoSEQ multiplex PCR assay. Drawn from immuneACCESS, this table holds only the in-frame rearrangements with V and J called that TCRdb kept. Clones are partly lost; checked studies trace under half to an unresolved V gene and leave the rest unexplained. This sample gives 43,000 or so clones in total; 60% to 80% of them show up just once. The ten largest account for approximately 21% of the sample. The sample's time point label, decoded: approximately 25 months on ibrutinib. The sample here was PBMCs, taken after 24 months of ibrutinib treatment. The receptors were gathered from a human donor with chronic lymphocytic leukemia.

This clone has just one count. The genes are TRBV5-1 and TRBJ2-7; D call uncertain. Germline V gene lookup returns CDR1 SGHRS and CDR2 YFSETQ. The CDR3 sequence is 13 residues long. Trimming removed 0 bases at V and 5 bases at J, with 9 bases between. The CDR3 sequence: CASSLGLDDEQYF. The DNA for the CDR3 is TGCGCCAGCAGCTTGGGCCTAGATGACGAGCAGTACTTC.

V gene TRBV30 combines with J gene TRBJ2-3; TRBD2 agrees at 9 bases. The germline gives CDR1 GTSNPN, CDR2 SVGIG (reference sequence). The CDR3 is 15 residues long. V lost 0 bases to trimming and J lost 4 bases; unmatched junction nucleotides: 5. In nucleotides, the CDR3 is TGTGCCTGGAGTGTAGTGGCGGGAGGGGCAGATACGCAGTATTTT. Translated: CAWSVVAGGADTQYF.

The chain joins TRBV28 to TRBJ2-7, with D perhaps matching TRBD2 (5 bases). This CDR3 spans 16 amino acids. Trimming cost V 5 bases and J 5 bases, with 22 bases left between them. Looked up from germline, CDR1 is MDHEN and CDR2 is SYDVKM. The CDR3 reads CASSVRVTARINEQYF. The CDR3 bases are TGTGCCAGCAGTGTGAGGGTTACCGCCCGTATCAACGAGCAGTACTTC.

This clone has only a few counts. The rearrangement joins TRBV30 to TRBJ1-2, with D possibly matching TRBD1 (6 bases). V gave up 4 bases and J gave up 2 bases, with 20 bases separating them. The germline V gene has CDR1 GTSNPN and CDR2 SVGIG (reference sequence). The CDR3 totals 16 residues. Here the CDR3 reads CAWIPGQSLPNYGYTF. CDR3 bases: TGTGCCTGGATTCCGGGACAATCCCTCCCCAACTATGGCTACACCTTC.

The rearrangement uses TRBV5-6 and TRBJ1-6; D uncertain. Germline CDR1 is SGHDT and CDR2 is YYEEEE. CDR3 length equals 16 residues. V lost 0 bases and J lost 0, with 7 bases in between. CDR3: CASSLDGLSYNSPLHF. CDR3 DNA sequence: TGTGCCAGCAGCTTGGATGGCCTCTCCTATAATTCACCCCTCCACTTT. Full variable domain (outside the CDR3, taken from reference TRBV5-6 and TRBJ1-6): DAGVTQSPTHLIKTRGQQVTLRCSPKSGHDTVSWYQQALGQGPQFIFQYYEEEERQRGNFPDRFSGHQFPNYSSELNVNALLLGDSALYLCASSLDGLSYNSPLHFGNGTRLTVT.

The rearrangement links TRBV2 to TRBJ1-3; D gene unclear. The V end lost 5 bases, the J end lost 0 bases, and 8 bases lay between the germline ends. This CDR3 region has 14 residues. The V gene's germline CDR1 is SNHLY and CDR2 FYNNEI. The CDR3 sequence is CASSTGNSGNTIYF. The CDR3 coding sequence is TGTGCCAGCAGTACGGGAAACTCTGGAAACACCATATATTTT.

This clone was counted a few times. V usage is TRBV4-1 and J usage is TRBJ1-5; a possible D gene is TRBD1 (6 bases). Germline V CDR1 and CDR2: MGHRA, YSYEKL. V was trimmed by 4 bases and J by 6 bases, leaving 16 bases between them. The length of the CDR3 is 15 residues. This CDR3 reads CASSLWTGGGQPQHF. CDR3 DNA sequence: TGCGCCAGCAGCCTATGGACGGGAGGGGGTCAGCCCCAGCATTTT.

The chain recombines TRBV19 with TRBJ2-7; D ambiguous. Germline values: CDR1 LNHDA, CDR2 SQIVND (reference sequence). V was shortened by 0 bases and J by 6 bases, with 15 bases between the two germline ends. This CDR3 is built from 15 residues. The CDR3 bases are TGTGCCAGTAGTATAGAAGCCGCGCGATACCCCGAGCAGTACTTC. Protein product: CASSIEAARYPEQYF.

The chain uses TRBV5-4 and TRBJ2-3; the D is unclear. There are 13 residues in the CDR3. Germline loops: CDR1 SGHNT, CDR2 YYREEE (reference sequence). Trimming took 2 bases from V and 2 from J, leaving 6 bases between them. The CDR3 loop reads CASSFGPTDTQYF. As DNA, the CDR3 is TGTGCCAGCAGCTTCGGACCCACAGATACGCAGTATTTT.

The table lists this clone with a few counts. This chain links TRBV6-1 with TRBJ1-6; D call uncertain. CDR3 length: 15 residues. The V and J ends lost 8 bases and 5 bases respectively, with 16 bases between them. Germline CDR1 is MNHNS and CDR2 is SASEGT. CDR3 sequence (DNA): TGTGCCAGCTGCTTGGGAGAGACGAATAATTCACCCCTCCACTTT. It yields the protein CASCLGETNNSPLHF.

This clone was seen at least ten times. The gene calls are TRBV5-1 and TRBJ1-1; tentatively, D is TRBD1 (5 bases). The CDR3 covers 14 residues. Germline CDR1 reads SGHRS; CDR2 reads YFSETQ. Trimming left V 5 bases short and J 1 base short, with 12 bases between. CDR3 region: CASRAGRENTEAFF. In nucleotides, the CDR3 is TGCGCCAGCAGGGCGGGGCGAGAGAACACTGAAGCTTTCTTT.

This clone was seen a handful of times. CDR3 nucleotides: TGTGCCAGCAGCTTAGAGGGACACTATGGCTACACCTTC. As protein: CASSLEGHYGYTF. The V call is TRBV7-8, the J call TRBJ1-2; tentatively, D is TRBD1 (5 bases). Germline assignment: CDR1 SGHVS and CDR2 FQNEAQ. Trimming took 1 base from V and 3 from J, leaving 6 bases between them. The length of the CDR3 is 13 residues. The full variable domain, in which reference TRBV7-8 and TRBJ1-2 provide the parts outside the CDR3, is GAGVSQSPRYKVAKRGQDVALRCDPISGHVSLFWYQQALGQGPEFLTYFQNEAQLDKSGLPSDRFFAERPEGSVSTLKIQRTQQEDSAVYLCASSLEGHYGYTFGSGTRLTVV.